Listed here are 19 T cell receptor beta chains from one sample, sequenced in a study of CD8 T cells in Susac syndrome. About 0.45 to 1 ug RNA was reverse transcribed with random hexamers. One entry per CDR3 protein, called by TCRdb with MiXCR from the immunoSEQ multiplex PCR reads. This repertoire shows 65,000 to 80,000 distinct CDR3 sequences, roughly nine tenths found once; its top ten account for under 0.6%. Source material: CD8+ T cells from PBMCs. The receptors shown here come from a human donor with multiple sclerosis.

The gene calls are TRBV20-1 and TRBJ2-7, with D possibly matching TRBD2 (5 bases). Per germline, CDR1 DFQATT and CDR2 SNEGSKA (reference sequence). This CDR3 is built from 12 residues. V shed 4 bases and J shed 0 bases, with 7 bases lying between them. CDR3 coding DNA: TGCAGTGCTACAAGCGGCTCCTACGAGCAGTACTTC. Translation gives CSATSGSYEQYF.

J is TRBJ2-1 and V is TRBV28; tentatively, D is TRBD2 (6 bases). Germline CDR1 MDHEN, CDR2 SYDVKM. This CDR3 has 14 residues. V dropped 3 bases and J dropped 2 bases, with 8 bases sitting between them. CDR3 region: CASSLLATYNEQFF. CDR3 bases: TGTGCCAGCAGTTTGCTAGCGACCTACAATGAGCAGTTCTTC.

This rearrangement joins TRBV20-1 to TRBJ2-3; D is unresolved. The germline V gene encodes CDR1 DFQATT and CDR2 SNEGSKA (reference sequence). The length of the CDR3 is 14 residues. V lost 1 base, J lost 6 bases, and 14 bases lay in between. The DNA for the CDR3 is TGCAGTGCTAGAGTGCCAGGTCCGTTGGATACGCAGTATTTT. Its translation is CSARVPGPLDTQYF.

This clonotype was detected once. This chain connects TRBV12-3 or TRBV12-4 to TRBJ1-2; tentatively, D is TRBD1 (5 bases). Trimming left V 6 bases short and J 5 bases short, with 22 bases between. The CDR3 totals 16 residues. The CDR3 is CASSSDPRGGFYGYTF. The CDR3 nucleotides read TGTGCCAGCAGCTCCGACCCTCGCGGGGGGTTTTATGGCTACACCTTC.

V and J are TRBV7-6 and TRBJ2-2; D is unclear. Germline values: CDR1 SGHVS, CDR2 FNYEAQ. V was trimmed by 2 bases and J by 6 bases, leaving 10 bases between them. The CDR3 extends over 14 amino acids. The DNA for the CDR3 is TGTGCCAGCAGCTTATACGACTCCGCCGGGGAGCTGTTTTTT. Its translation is CASSLYDSAGELFF.

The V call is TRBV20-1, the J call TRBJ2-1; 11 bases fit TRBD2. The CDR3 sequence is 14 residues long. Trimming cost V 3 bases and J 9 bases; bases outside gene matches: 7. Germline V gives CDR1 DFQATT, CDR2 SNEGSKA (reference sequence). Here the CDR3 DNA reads TGCAGTGCTAGGCCTTTAGCGGGAGGGCCTGAGCAGTTCTTC. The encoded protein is CSARPLAGGPEQFF.

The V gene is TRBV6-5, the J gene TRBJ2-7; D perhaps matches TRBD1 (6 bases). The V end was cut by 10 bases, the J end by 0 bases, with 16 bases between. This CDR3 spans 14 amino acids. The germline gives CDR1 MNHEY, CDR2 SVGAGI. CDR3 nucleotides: TGTGCCACCCGTGGCCGGGACACCTCCTACGAGCAGTACTTC. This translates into CATRGRDTSYEQYF.

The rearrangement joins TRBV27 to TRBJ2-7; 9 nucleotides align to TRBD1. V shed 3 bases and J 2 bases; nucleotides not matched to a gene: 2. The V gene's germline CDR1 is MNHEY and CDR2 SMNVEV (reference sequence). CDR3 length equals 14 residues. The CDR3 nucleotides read TGTGCCAGCAGTTTGGGACAGGGTACCTACGAGCAGTACTTC. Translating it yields CASSLGQGTYEQYF.

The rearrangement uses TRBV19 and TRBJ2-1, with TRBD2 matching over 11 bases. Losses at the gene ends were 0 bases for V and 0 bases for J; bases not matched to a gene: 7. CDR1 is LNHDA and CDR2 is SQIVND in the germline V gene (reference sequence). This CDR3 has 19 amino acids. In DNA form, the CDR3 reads TGTGCCAGTAGTATAGATGGGCTAGCGGGAGGAAGCTCCTACAATGAGCAGTTCTTC. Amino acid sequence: CASSIDGLAGGSSYNEQFF.

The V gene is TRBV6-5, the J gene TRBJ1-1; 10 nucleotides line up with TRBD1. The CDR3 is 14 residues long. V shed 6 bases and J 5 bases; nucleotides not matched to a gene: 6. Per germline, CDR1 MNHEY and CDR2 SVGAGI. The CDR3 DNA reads TGTGCCAGCAGCCGCGGACAGGGGGGGACTGAAGCTTTCTTT. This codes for CASSRGQGGTEAFF.

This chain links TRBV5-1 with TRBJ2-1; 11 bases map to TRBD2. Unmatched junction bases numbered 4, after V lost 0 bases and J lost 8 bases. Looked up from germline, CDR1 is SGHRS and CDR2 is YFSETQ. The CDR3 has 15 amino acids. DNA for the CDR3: TGCGCCAGCAGCTTGGCCGCTAGCGGGAGGTATGAGCAGTTCTTC. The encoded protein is CASSLAASGRYEQFF. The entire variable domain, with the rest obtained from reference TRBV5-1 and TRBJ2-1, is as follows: KAGVTQTPRYLIKTRGQQVTLSCSPISGHRSVSWYQQTPGQGLQFLFEYFSETQRNKGNFPGRFSGRQFSNSRSEMNVSTLELGDSALYLCASSLAASGRYEQFFGPGTRLTVL.

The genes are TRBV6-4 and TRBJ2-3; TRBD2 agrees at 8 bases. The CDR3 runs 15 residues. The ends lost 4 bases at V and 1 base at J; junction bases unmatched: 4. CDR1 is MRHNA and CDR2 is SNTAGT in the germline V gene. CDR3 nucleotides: TGTGCCAGCAGTGCAGAGACTAGCGGCACAGATACGCAGTATTTT. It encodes CASSAETSGTDTQYF.

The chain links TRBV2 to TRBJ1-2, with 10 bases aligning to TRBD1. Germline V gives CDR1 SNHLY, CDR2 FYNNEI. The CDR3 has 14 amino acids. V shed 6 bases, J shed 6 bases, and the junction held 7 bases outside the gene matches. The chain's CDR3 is CASRPEGQGNGYTF. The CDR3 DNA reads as TGTGCCAGCAGACCCGAGGGACAGGGGAATGGCTACACCTTC.

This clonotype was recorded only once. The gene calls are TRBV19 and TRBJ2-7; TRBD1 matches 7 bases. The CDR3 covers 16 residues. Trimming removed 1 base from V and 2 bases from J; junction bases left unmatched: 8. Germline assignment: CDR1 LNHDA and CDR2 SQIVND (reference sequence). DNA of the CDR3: TGTGCCAGTAGTATAGGCCCAGACAGGGCCACCTACGAGCAGTACTTC. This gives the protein CASSIGPDRATYEQYF.

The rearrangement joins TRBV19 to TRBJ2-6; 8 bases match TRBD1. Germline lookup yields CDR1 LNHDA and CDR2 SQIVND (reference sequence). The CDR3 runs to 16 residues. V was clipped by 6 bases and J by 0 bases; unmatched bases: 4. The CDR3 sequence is CASRQGANSGANVLTF. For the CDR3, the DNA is TGTGCCAGTAGGCAGGGGGCTAACTCTGGGGCCAACGTCCTGACTTTC.

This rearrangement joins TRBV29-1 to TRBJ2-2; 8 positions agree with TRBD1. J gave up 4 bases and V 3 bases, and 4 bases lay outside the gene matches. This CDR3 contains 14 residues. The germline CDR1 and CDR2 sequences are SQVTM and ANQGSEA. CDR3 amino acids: CSVDAGGVTGELFF. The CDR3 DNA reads TGCAGCGTTGACGCAGGGGGCGTCACCGGGGAGCTGTTTTTT.

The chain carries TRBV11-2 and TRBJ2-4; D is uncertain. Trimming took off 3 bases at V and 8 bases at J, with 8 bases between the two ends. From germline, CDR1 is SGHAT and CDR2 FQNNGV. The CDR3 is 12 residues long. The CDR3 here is CASSFGMHIQYF. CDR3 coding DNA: TGTGCCAGCAGCTTTGGCATGCACATTCAGTACTTC.

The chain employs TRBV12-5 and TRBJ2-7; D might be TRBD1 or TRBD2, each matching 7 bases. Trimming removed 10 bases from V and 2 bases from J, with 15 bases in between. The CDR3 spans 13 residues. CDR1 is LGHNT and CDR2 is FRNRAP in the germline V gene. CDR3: CATKGAGAYEQYF. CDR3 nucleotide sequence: TGTGCTACCAAGGGGGCGGGGGCCTACGAGCAGTACTTC.

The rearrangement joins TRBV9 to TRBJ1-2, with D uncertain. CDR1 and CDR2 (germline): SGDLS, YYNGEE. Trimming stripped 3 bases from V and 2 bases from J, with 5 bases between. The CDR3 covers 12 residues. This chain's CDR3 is CASSGTNYGYTF. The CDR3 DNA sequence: TGTGCCAGCAGCGGAACAAACTATGGCTACACCTTC.